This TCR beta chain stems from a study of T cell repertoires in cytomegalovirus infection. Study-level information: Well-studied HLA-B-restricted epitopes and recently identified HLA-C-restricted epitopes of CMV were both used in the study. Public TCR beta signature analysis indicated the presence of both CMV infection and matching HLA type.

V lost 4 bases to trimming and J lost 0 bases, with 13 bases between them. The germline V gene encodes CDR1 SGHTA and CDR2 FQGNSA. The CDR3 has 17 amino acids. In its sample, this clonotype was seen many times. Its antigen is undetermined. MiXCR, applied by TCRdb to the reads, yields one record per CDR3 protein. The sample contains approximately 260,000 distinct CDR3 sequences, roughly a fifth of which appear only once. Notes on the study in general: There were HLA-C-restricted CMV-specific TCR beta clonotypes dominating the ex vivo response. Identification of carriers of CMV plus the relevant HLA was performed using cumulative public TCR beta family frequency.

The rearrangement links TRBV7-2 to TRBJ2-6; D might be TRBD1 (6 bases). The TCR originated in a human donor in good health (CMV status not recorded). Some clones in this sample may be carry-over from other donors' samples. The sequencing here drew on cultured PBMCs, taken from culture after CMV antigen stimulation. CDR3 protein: CASSYRVPNSGANVLTF. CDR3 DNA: TGTGCCAGCAGCTACAGGGTCCCGAACTCTGGGGCCAACGTCCTGACTTTC.